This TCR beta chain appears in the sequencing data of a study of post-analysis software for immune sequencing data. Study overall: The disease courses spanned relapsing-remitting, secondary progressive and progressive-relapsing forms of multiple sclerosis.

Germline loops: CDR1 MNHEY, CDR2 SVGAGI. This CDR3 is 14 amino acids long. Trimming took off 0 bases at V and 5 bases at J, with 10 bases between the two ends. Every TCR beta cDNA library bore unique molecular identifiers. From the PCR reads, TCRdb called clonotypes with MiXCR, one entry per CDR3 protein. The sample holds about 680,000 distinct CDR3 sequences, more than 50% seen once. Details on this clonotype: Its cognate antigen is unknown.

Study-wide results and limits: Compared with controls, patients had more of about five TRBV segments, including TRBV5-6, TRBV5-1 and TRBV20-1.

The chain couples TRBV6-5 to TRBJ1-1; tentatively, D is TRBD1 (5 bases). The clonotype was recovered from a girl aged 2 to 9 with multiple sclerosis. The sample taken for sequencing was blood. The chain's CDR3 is CASSYSRTTTEAFF. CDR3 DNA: TGTGCCAGCAGTTACTCAAGGACAACGACTGAAGCTTTCTTT.